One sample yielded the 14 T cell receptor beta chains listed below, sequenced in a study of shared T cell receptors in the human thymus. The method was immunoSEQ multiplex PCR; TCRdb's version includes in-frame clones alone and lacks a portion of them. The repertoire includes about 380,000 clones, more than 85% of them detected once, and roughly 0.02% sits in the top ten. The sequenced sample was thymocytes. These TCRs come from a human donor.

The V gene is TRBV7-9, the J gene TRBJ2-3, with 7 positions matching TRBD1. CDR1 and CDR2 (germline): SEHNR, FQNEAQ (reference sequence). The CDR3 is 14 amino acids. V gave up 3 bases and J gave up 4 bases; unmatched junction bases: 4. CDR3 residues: CASSFVTGPDTQYF. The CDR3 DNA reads TGTGCCAGCAGCTTTGTGACAGGGCCAGATACGCAGTATTTT.

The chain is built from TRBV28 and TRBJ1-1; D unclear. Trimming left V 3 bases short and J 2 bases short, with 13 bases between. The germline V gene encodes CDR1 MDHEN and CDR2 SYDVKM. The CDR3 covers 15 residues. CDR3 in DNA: TGTGCCAGCAGTTTCCTCCGGACGGTTAACACTGAAGCTTTCTTT. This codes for CASSFLRTVNTEAFF.

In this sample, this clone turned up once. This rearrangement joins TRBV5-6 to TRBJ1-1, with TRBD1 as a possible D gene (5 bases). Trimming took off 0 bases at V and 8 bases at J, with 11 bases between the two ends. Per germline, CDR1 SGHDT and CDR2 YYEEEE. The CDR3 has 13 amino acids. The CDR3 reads CASSLAAGVEAFF. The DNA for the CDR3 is TGTGCCAGCAGCTTGGCCGCGGGGGTAGAAGCTTTCTTT. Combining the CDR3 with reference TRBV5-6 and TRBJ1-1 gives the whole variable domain DAGVTQSPTHLIKTRGQQVTLRCSPKSGHDTVSWYQQALGQGPQFIFQYYEEEERQRGNFPDRFSGHQFPNYSSELNVNALLLGDSALYLCASSLAAGVEAFFGQGTRLTVV.

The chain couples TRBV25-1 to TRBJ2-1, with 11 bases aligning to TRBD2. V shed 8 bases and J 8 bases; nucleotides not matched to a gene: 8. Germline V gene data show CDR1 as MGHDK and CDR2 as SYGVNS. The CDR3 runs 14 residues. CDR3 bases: TGTGCCAGCCCCGGGGCTAGCGGGAGGTATGAGCAGTTCTTC. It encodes CASPGASGRYEQFF.

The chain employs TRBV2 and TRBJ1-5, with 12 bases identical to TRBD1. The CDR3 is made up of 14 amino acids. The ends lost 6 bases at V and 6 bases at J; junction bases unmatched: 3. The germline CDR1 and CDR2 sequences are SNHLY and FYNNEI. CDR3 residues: CASSSGQGAQPQHF. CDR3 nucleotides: TGTGCCAGCAGCTCGGGACAGGGGGCTCAGCCCCAGCATTTT.

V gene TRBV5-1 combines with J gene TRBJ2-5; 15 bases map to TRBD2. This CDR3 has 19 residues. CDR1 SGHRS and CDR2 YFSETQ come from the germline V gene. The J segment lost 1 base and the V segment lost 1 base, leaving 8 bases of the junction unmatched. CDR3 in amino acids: CASSLRGGTSGRPQETQYF. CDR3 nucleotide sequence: TGCGCCAGCAGCTTGCGCGGGGGGACTAGCGGGAGGCCCCAAGAGACCCAGTACTTC.

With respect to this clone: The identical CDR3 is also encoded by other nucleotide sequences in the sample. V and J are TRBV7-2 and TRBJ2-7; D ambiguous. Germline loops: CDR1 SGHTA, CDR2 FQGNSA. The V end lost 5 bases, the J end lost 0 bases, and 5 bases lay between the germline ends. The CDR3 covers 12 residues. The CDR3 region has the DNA TGTGCCAGCAGCGCGTCCTCCTACGAGCAGTACTTC. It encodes CASSASSYEQYF. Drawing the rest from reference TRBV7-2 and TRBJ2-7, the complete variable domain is GAGVSQSPSNKVTEKGKDVELRCDPISGHTALYWYRQSLGQGLEFLIYFQGNSAPDKSGLPSDRFSAERTGGSVSTLTIQRTQQEDSAVYLCASSASSYEQYFGPGTRLTVT.

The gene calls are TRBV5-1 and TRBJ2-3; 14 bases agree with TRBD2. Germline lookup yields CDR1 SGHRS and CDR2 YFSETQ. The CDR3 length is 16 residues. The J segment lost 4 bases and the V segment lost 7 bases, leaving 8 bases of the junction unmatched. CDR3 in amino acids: CASGTRLAGGPDTQYF. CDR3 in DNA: TGCGCCAGCGGCACTCGACTAGCGGGAGGGCCAGATACGCAGTATTTT.

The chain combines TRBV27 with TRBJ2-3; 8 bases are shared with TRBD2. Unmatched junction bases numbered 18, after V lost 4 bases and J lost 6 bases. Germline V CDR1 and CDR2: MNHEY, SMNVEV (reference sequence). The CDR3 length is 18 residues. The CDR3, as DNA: TGTGCCAGCAGTTACCTTCCCCCACTAGCGGAGGGGGTGGATACGCAGTATTTT. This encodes CASSYLPPLAEGVDTQYF.

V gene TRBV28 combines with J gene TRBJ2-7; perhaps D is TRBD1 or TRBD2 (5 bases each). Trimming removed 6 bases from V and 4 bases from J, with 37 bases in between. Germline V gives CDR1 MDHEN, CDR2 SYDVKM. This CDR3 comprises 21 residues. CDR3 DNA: TGTGCCAGCAGCCTTCCTCGGGTCAGGGAGCCCCACCCCAGACGACGATACGAGCAGTACTTC. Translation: CASSLPRVREPHPRRRYEQYF.

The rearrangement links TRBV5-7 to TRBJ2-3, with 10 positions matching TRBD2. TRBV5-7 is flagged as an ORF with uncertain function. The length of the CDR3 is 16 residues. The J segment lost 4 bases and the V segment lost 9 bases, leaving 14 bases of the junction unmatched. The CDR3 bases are TGTGCCACCCTGAACCAATTGAGCGGGAGGGCAGATACGCAGTATTTT. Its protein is CATLNQLSGRADTQYF.

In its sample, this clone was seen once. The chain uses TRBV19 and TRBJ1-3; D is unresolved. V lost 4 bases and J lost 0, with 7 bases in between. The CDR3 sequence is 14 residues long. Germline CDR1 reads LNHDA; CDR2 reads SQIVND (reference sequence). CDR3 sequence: CASSNSRSGNTIYF. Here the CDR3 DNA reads TGTGCCAGTAGTAACAGCCGCTCTGGAAACACCATATATTTT.

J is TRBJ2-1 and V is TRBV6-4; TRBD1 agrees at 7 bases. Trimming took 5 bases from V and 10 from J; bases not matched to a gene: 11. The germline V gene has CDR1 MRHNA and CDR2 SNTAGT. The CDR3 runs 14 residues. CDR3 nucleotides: TGTGCCAGCAGTTCACCCAGGGGGTTTGGAGAGCAGTTCTTC. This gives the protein CASSSPRGFGEQFF.

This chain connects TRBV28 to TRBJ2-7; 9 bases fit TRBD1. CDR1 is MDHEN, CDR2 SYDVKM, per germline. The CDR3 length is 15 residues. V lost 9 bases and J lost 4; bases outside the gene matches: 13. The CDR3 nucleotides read TGTGCCAGTCCCCCGGGACAGGGAATCGGTTACGAGCAGTACTTC. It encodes CASPPGQGIGYEQYF.